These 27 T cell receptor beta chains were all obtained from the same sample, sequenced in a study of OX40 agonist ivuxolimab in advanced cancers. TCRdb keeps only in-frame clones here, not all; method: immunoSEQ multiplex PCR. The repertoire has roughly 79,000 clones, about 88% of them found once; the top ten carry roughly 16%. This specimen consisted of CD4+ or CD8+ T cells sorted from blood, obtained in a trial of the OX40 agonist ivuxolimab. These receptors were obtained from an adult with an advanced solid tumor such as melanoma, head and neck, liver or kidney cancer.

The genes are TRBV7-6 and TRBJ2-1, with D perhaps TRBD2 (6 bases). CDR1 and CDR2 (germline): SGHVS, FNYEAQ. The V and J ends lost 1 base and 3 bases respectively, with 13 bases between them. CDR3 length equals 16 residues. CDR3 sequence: CASSLGADGSYNEQFF. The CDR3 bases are TGTGCCAGCAGCTTAGGGGCTGACGGGAGCTACAATGAGCAGTTCTTC.

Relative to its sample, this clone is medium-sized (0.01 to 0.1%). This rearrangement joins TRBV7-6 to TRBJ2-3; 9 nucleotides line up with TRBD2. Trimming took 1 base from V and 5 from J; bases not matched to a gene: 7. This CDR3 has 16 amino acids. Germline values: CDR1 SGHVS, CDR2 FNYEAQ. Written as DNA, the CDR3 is TGTGCCAGCAGCTTAGGCCCAGCGGGGGGAGGAGATACGCAGTATTTT. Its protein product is CASSLGPAGGGDTQYF. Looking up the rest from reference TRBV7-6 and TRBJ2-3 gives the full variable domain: GAGVSQSPRYKVTKRGQDVALRCDPISGHVSLYWYRQALGQGPEFLTYFNYEAQQDKSGLPNDRFSAERPEGSISTLTIQRTEQRDSAMYRCASSLGPAGGGDTQYFGPGTRLTVL.

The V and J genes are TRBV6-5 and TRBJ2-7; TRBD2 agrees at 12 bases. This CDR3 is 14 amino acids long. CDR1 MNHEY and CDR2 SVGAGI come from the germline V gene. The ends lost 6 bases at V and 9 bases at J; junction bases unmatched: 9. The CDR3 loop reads CASSKGTSGWGQYF. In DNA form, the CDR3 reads TGTGCCAGCAGCAAGGGGACTAGCGGGTGGGGGCAGTACTTC.

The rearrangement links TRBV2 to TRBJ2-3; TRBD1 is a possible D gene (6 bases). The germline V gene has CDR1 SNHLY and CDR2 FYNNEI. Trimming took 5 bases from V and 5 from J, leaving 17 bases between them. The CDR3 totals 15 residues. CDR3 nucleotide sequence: TGTGCCAGCAGTAAGGAACAGGGCAGGGAAGATACGCAGTATTTT. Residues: CASSKEQGREDTQYF.

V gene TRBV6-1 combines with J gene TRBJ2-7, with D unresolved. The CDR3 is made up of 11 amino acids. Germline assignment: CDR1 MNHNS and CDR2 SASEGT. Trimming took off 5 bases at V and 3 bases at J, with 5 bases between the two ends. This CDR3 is CASSYHYEQYF. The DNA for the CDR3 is TGTGCCAGCAGTTACCACTACGAGCAGTACTTC.

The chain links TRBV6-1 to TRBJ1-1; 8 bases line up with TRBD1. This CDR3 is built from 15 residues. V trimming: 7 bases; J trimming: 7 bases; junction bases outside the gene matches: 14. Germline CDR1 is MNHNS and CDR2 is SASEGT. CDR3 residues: CASTLGQGGFHEAFF. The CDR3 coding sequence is TGTGCCAGCACCCTTGGACAGGGAGGGTTTCATGAAGCTTTCTTT.

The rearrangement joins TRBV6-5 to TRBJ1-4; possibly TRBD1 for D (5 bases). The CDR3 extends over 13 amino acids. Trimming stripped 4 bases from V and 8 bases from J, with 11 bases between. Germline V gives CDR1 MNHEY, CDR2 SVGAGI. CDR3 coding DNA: TGTGCCAGCAGTTCGGGGCCGGGGGAAAAACTGTTTTTT. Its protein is CASSSGPGEKLFF.

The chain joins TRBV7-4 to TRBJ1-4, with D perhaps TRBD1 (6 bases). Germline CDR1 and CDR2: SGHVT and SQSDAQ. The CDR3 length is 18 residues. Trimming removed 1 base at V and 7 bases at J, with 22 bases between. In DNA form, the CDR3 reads TGTGCCAGCAGCTTAGAGGTGACAGGATGCGATTTGGTTGAAAAACTGTTTTTT. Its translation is CASSLEVTGCDLVEKLFF.

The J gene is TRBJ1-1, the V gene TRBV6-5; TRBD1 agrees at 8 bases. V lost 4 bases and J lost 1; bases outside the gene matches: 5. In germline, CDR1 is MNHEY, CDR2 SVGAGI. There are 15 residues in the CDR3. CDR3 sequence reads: CASSSLTGENTEAFF. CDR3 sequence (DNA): TGTGCCAGCAGTTCCTTGACAGGGGAGAACACTGAAGCTTTCTTT.

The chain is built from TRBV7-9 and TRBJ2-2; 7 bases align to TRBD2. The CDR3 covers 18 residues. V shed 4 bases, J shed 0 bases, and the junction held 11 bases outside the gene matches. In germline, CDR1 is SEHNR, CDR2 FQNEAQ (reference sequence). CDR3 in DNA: TGTGCCAGCAGCTCCCGCAGGGTGCGGGGGTCGAACACCGGGGAGCTGTTTTTT. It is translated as CASSSRRVRGSNTGELFF.

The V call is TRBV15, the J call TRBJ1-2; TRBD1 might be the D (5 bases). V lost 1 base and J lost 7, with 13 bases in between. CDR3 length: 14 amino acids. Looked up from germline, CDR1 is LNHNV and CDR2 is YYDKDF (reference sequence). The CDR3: CATSRVGREGGYTF. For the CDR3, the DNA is TGTGCCACCAGCAGAGTGGGCAGGGAAGGTGGCTACACCTTC.

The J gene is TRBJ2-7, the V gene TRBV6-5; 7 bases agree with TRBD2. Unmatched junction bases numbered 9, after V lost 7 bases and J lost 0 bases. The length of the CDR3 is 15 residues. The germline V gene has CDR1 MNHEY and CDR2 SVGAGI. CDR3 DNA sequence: TGTGCCAGCAAAGTGAGTCTAGCGGCCTCCTACGAGCAGTACTTC. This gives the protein CASKVSLAASYEQYF.

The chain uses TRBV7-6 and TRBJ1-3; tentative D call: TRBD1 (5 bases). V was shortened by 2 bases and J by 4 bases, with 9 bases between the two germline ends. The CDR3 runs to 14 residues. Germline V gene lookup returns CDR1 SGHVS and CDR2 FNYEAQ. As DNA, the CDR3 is TGTGCCAGCAGCTTATCAGGGCTAGGAAACACCATATATTTT. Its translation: CASSLSGLGNTIYF.

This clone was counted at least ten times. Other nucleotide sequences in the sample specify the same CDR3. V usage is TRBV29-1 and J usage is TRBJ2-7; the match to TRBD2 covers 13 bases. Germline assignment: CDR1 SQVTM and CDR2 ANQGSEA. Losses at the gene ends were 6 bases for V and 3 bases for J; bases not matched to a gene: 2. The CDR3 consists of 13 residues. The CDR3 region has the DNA TGCAGCGTCGGGACTAGCGGGAACTACGAGCAGTACTTC. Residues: CSVGTSGNYEQYF.

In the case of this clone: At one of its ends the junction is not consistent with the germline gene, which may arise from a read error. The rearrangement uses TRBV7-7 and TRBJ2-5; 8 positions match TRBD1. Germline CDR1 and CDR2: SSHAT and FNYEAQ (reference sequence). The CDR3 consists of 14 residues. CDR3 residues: CASSSQGVGETQYF. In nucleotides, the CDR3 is TGTGCTAGCAGCTCACAGGGGGTTGGTGAGACCCAGTACTTC.

The CDR3 DNA follows: TGTGCCATCAGTGAACCCGGACAGGGGGCTAGTAGGAGGAGGTGGGAAGCTTTCTTT. Its protein product is CAISEPGQGASRRRWEAFF. The chain combines TRBV10-3 with TRBJ1-1; 11 bases fit TRBD1. The germline V gene encodes CDR1 ENHRY and CDR2 SYGVKD. The CDR3 is 19 amino acids. With 3 bases clipped from V and 8 bases from J, the junction kept 20 bases outside the gene matches.

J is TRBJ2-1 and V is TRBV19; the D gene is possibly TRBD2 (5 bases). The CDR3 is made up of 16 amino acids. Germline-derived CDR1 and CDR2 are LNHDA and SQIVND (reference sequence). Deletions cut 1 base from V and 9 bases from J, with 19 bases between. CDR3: CASSIVHPPPRGEQFF. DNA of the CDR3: TGTGCCAGTAGTATAGTTCATCCTCCCCCACGGGGTGAGCAGTTCTTC.

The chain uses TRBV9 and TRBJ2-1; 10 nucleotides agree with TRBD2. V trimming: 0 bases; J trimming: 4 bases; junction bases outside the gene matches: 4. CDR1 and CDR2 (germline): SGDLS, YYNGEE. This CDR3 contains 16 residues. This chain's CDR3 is CASSVEAGGGYNEQFF. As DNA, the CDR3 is TGTGCCAGCAGCGTAGAAGCGGGAGGGGGGTACAATGAGCAGTTCTTC.

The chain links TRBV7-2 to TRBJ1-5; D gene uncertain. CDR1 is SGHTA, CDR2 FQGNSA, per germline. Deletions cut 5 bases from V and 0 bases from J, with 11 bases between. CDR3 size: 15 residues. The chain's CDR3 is CASSPGTISNQPQHF. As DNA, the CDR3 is TGTGCCAGCAGCCCCGGTACTATTAGCAATCAGCCCCAGCATTTT.

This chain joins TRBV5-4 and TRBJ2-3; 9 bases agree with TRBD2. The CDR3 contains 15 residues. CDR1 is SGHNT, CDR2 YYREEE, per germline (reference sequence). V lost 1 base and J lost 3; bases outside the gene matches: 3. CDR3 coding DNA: TGTGCCAGCAGCTTGAGTAGCGGGAGTACAGATACGCAGTATTTT. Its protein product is CASSLSSGSTDTQYF.

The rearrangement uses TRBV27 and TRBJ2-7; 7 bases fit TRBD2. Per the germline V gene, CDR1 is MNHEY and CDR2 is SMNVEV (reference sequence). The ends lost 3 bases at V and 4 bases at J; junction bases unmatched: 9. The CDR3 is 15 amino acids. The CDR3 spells CASSFVGGPSYEQYF. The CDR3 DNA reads TGTGCCAGCAGTTTTGTGGGAGGGCCTAGTTACGAGCAGTACTTC.

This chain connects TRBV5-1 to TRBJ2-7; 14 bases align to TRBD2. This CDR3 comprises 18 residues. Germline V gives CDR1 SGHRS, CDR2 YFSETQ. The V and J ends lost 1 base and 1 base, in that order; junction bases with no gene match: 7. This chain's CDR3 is CASSLLGTSGSLSYEQYF. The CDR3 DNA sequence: TGCGCCAGCAGCTTGCTCGGGACTAGCGGGAGTCTTTCCTACGAGCAGTACTTC.

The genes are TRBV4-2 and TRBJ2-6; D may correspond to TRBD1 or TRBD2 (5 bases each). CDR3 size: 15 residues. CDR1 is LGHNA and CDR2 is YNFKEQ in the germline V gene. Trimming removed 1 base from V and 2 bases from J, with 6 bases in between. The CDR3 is CASSQGGAGANVLTF. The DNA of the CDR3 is TGTGCCAGCAGCCAAGGAGGGGCTGGGGCCAACGTCCTGACTTTC.

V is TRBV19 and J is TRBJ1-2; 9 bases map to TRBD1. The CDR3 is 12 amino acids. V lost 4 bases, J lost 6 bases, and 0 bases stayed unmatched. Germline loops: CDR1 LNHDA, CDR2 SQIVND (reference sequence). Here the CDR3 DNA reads TGTGCCAGTAGTAACAGGGGGCATGGCTACACCTTC. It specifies CASSNRGHGYTF. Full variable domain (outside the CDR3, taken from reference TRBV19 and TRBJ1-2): DGGITQSPKYLFRKEGQNVTLSCEQNLNHDAMYWYRQDPGQGLRLIYYSQIVNDFQKGDIAEGYSVSREKKESFPLTVTSAQKNPTAFYLCASSNRGHGYTFGSGTRLTVV.

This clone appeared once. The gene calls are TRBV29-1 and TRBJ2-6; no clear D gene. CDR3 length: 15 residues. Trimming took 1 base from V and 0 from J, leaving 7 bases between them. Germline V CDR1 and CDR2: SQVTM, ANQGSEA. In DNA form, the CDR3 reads TGCAGCGTTGAAGCGGCCAGCTCTGGGGCCAACGTCCTGACTTTC. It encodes CSVEAASSGANVLTF.

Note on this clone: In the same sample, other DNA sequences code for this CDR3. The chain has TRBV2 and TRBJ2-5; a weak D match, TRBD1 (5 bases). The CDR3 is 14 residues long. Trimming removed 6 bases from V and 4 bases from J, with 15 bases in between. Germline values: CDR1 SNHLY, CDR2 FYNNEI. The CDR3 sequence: CASRERGFGETQYF. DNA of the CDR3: TGTGCCAGCAGGGAAAGGGGTTTCGGAGAGACCCAGTACTTC.

The CDR3 loop reads CASSSGLIWNTEAFF. The DNA of the CDR3 is TGTGCCAGCAGCTCAGGACTTATCTGGAACACTGAAGCTTTCTTT. V and J are TRBV5-4 and TRBJ1-1; D remains unclear. V was clipped by 3 bases and J by 1 base, with 13 bases between them. The CDR3 has 15 amino acids. The germline V gene has CDR1 SGHNT and CDR2 YYREEE (reference sequence).